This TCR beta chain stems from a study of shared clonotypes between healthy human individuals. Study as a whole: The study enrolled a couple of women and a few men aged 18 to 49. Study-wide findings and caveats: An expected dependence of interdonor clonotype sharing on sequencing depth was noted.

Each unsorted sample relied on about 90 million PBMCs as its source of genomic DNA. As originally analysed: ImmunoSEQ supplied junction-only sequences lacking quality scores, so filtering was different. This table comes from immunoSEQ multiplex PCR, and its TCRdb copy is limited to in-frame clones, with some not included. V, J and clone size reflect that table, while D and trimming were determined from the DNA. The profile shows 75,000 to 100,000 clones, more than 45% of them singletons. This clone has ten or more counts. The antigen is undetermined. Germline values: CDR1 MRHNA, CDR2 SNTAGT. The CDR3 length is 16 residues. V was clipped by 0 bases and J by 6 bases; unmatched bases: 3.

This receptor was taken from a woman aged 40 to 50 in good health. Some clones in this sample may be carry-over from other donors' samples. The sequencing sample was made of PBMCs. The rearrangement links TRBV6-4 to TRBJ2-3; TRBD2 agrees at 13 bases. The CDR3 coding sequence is TGTGCCAGCAGTGACTCACTAGCGGGAGGGTCGGATACGCAGTATTTT. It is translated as CASSDSLAGGSDTQYF.